This T cell receptor (beta chain) was sequenced during a study of T cells in Graves' hyperthyroidism and ophthalmopathy. PBMCs stemmed from 10 ml fresh peripheral blood. In this sample, this clonotype turned up a few times. The CDR3 totals 13 residues. Germline-derived CDR1 and CDR2 are LNHDA and SQIVND (reference sequence). Trimming took off 5 bases at V and 4 bases at J, with 9 bases between the two ends. Template material for amplifying TCR beta CDR3 regions consisted of RNA transcripts. A set of HTBI primers served as the primers for a first-round RT-PCR of the TCR CDR3. TCRdb fed the multiplex PCR reads into MiXCR, producing one record per CDR3 protein. Among fewer than 500,000 distinct CDR3 sequences listed, around 15% were seen once.

The sequenced sample was blood. The V and J genes are TRBV19 and TRBJ2-1, with a possible D match to TRBD2 (5 bases). The origin of this receptor is a man in his late teens or twenties with Graves' ophthalmopathy. This chain's CDR3 is CASSPGNYNEQFF. The CDR3 DNA reads TGTGCCAGTAGTCCCGGGAATTACAATGAGCAGTTCTTC.